The clone carrying this T cell receptor beta chain has ten or more counts. Each CDR3 protein is one row after TCRdb ran MiXCR on the RT-PCR reads. This table holds about 110,000 distinct CDR3 sequences, 35% found once. J lost 5 bases, V lost 6 bases, and 10 bases had no gene match. This CDR3 comprises 14 residues. Germline assignment: CDR1 DFQATT and CDR2 SNEGSKA (reference sequence). This record belongs to a study of patients and donors after allogeneic stem cell transplantation. J is TRBJ1-5 and V is TRBV20-1; 7 positions agree with TRBD1. Sequencing input: blood, either unsorted or a sorted T cell fraction (not recorded which). The TCR comes from a human donor who was either an allogeneic HSCT recipient or a stem cell or donor lymphocyte infusion donor (not recorded which). It is not recorded whose cells these are; they may come from a transplant donor. As DNA, the CDR3 is TGCAGTGCACCCGACAGGGCATATTATCAGCCCCAGCATTTT. This gives the protein CSAPDRAYYQPQHF.